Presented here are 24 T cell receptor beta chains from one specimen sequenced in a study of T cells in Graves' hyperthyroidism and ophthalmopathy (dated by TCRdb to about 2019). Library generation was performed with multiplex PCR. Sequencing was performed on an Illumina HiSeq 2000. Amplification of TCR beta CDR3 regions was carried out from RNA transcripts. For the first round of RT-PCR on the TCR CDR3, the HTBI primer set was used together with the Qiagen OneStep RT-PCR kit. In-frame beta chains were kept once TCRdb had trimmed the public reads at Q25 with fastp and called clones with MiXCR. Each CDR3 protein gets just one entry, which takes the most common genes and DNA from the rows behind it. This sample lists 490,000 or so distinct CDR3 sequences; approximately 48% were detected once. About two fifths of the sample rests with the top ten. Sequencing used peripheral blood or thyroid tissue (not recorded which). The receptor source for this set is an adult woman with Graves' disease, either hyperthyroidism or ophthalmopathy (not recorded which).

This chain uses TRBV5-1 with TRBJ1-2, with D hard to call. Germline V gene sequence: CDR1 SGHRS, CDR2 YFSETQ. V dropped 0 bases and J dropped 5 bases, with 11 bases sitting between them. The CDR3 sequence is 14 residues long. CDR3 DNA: TGCGCCAGCAGCTTGGCTACAGACGTTTATGGCTACACCTTC. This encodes CASSLATDVYGYTF.

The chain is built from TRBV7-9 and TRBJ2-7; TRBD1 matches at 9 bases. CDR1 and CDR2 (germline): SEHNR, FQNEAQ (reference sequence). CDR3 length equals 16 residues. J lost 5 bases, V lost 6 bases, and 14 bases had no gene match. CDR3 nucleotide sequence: TGTGCCAGCAGTCCCCCTCCGGGACAGGGATCCCACGAGCAGTACTTC. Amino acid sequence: CASSPPPGQGSHEQYF.

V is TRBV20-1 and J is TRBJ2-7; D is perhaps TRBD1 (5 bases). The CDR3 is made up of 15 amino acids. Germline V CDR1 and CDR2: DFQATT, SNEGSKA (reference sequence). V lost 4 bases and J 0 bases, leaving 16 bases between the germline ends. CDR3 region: CSAKPPVGVSYEQYF. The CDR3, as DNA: TGCAGTGCTAAACCCCCCGTAGGGGTCTCCTACGAGCAGTACTTC.

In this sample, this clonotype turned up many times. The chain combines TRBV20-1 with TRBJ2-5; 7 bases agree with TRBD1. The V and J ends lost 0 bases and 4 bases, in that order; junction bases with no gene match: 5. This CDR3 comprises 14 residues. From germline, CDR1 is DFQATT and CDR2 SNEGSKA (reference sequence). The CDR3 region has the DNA TGCAGTGCTAGAGATCGAGGGGGCGGAGAGACCCAGTACTTC. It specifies CSARDRGGGETQYF.

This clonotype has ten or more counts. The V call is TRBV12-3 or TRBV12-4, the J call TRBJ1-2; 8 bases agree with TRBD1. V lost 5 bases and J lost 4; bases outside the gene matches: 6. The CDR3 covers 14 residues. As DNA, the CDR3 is TGTGCCAGCAGTATTGGACAGGGTACCTATGGCTACACCTTC. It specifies CASSIGQGTYGYTF.

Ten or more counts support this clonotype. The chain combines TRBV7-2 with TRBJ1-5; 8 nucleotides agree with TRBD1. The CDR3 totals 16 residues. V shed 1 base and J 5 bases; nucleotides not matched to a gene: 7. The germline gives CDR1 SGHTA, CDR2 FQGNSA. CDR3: CASSLVFRGRHQPQHF. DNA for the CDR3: TGTGCCAGCAGCTTAGTCTTCAGGGGGCGTCATCAGCCCCAGCATTTT.

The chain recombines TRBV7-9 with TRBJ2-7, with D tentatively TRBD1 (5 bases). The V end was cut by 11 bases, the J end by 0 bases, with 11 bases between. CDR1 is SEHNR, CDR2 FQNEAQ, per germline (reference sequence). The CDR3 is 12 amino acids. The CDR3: CASGAASYEQYF. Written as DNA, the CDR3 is TGTGCCTCTGGGGCAGCCTCCTACGAGCAGTACTTC.

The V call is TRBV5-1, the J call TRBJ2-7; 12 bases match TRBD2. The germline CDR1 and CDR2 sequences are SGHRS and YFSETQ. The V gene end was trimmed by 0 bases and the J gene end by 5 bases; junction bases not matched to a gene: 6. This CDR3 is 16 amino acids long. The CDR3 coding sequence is TGCGCCAGCAGCTTGGGGATACTAGCGGGAGGTCACGAGCAGTACTTC. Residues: CASSLGILAGGHEQYF.

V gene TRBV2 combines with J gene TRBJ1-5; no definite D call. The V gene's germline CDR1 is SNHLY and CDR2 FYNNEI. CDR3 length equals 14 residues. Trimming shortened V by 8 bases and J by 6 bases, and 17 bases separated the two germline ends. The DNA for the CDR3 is TGTGCCAGCGCTTCCGGGTTCGGTACTCAGCCCCAGCATTTT. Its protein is CASASGFGTQPQHF.

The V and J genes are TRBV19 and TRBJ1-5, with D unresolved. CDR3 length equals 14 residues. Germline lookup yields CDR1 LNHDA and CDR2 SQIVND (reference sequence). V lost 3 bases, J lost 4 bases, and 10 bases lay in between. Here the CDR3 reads CASSMEGRNQPQHF. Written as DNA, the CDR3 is TGTGCCAGTAGTATGGAGGGAAGGAATCAGCCCCAGCATTTT. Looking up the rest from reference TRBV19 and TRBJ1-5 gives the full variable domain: DGGITQSPKYLFRKEGQNVTLSCEQNLNHDAMYWYRQDPGQGLRLIYYSQIVNDFQKGDIAEGYSVSREKKESFPLTVTSAQKNPTAFYLCASSMEGRNQPQHFGDGTRLSIL.

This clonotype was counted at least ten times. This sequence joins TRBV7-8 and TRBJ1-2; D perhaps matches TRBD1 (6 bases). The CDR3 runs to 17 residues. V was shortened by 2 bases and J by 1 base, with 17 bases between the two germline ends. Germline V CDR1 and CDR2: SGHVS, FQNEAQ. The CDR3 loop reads CASSLMEGKQGNYGYTF. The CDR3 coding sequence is TGTGCCAGCAGCTTAATGGAGGGGAAACAGGGTAACTATGGCTACACCTTC.

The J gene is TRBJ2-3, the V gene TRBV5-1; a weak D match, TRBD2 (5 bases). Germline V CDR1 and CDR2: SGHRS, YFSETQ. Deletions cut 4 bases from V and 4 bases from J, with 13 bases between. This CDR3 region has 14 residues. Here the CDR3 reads CASSPYGGSDTQYF. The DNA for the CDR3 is TGCGCCAGCAGCCCTTACGGCGGGTCAGATACGCAGTATTTT. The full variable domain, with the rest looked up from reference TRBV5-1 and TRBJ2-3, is KAGVTQTPRYLIKTRGQQVTLSCSPISGHRSVSWYQQTPGQGLQFLFEYFSETQRNKGNFPGRFSGRQFSNSRSEMNVSTLELGDSALYLCASSPYGGSDTQYFGPGTRLTVL.

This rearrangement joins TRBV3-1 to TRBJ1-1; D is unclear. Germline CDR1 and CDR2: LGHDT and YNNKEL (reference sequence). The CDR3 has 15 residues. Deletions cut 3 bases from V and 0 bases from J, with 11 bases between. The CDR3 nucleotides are TGTGCCAGCAGCCATCCTGGACGGGTGAACACTGAAGCTTTCTTT. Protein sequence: CASSHPGRVNTEAFF.

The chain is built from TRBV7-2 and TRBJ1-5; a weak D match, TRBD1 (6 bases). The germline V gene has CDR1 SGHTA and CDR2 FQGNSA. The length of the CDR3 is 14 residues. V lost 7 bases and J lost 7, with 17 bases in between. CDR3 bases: TGTGCCAGCACTAGAAGACCCCAGGGGCAGCCCCAGCATTTT. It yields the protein CASTRRPQGQPQHF.

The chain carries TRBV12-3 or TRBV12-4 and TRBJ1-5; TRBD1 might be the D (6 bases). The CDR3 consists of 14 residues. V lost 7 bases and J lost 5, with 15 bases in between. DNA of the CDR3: TGTGCCAGCAACCTACAGGGTCTAGATCAGCCCCAGCATTTT. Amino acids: CASNLQGLDQPQHF.

Written as DNA, the CDR3 is TGTGCCACCAGCGGAGACTCGCCAGAGGCCAATTCACCCCTCCACTTT. Translation gives CATSGDSPEANSPLHF. The chain employs TRBV24-1 and TRBJ1-6; D unclear. This CDR3 comprises 16 residues. Trimming took off 7 bases at V and 7 bases at J, with 19 bases between the two ends. Germline lookup yields CDR1 KGHDR and CDR2 SFDVKD.

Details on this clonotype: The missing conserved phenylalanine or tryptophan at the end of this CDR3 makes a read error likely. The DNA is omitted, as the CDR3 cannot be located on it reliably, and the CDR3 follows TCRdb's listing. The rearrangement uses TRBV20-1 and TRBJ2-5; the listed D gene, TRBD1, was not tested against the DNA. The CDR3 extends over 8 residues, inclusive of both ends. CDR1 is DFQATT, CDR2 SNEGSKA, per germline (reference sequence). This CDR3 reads CSAGDNYY.

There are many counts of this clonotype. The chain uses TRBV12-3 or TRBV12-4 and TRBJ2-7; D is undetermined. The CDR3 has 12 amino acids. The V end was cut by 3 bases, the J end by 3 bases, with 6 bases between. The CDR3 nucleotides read TGTGCCAGCAGTTTCGGCCTCTACGAGCAGTACTTC. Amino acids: CASSFGLYEQYF.

The CDR3 is CSATGQGSSGNTIYF. The CDR3 coding sequence is TGCAGTGCAACGGGACAGGGGAGCTCTGGAAACACCATATATTTT. The rearrangement uses TRBV20-1 and TRBJ1-3; 10 bases match TRBD1. The V gene end was trimmed by 6 bases and the J gene end by 0 bases; junction bases not matched to a gene: 5. Germline V gene data show CDR1 as DFQATT and CDR2 as SNEGSKA (reference sequence). There are 15 residues in the CDR3.

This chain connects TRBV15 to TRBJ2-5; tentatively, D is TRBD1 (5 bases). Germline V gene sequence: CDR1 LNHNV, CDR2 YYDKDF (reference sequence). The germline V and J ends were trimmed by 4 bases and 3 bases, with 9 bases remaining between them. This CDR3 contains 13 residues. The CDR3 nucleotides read TGTGCCACCAGCAAGAGCAGGGAAGAGACCCAGTACTTC. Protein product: CATSKSREETQYF.

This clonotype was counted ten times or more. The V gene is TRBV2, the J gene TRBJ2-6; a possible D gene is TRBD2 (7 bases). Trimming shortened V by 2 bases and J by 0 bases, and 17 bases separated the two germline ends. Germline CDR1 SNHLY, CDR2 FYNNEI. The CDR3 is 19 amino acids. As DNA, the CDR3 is TGTGCCAGCAGTGAACGGGGGGCTCAACAAATCTCTGGGGCCAACGTCCTGACTTTC. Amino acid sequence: CASSERGAQQISGANVLTF.

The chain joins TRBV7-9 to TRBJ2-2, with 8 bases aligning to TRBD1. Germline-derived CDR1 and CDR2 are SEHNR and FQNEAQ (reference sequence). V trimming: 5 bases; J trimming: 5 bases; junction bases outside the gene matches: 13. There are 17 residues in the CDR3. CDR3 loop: CASSHPRGQGWTGELFF. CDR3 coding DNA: TGTGCCAGCAGCCACCCACGCGGACAGGGATGGACCGGGGAGCTGTTTTTT.

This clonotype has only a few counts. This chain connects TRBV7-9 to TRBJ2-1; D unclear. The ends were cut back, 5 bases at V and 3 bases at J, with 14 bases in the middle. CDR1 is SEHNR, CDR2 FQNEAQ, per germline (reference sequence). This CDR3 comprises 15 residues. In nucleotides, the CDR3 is TGTGCCAGCAGCGCACCTCTAGGGAACTACAATGAGCAGTTCTTC. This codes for CASSAPLGNYNEQFF.

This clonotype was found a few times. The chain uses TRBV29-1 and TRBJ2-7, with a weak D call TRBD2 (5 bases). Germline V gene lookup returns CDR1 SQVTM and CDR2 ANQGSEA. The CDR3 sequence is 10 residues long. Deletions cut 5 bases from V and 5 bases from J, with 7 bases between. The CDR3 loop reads CSVLGNEQYF. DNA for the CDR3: TGCAGCGTTCTCGGGAACGAGCAGTACTTC.